This T cell receptor beta chain is from a study of shared clonotypes between healthy human individuals. Whole-study findings and limits: The study drew on few donors, limiting represented genetic and exposure-history diversity.

The V end was cut by 2 bases, the J end by 5 bases, with 8 bases between. Germline assignment: CDR1 SGHTS and CDR2 YDEGEE. The CDR3 covers 13 residues. Using immunoSEQ multiplex PCR, the repertoire was profiled, and TCRdb retains in-frame clones only, with some absent. This table has some 2,000,000 clones, approximately 94% appearing once. Naive CD8 isolation took CD45RO-negative cells positively selected for CCR7 and excluded terminally differentiated effector memory CD45RA+ cells. Every donor, a Caucasian adult, lived in Nashville, Tennessee. Regarding this clone: Antigen: not known.

Material: naive CD8+ T cells sorted from blood. The chain has TRBV5-8 and TRBJ1-5; possible D gene TRBD1, 5 bases. The clonotype comes from a young man in good health. Written as DNA, the CDR3 is TGTGCCAGCAGCTTAAGGGGCGATCAGCCCCAGCATTTT. This codes for CASSLRGDQPQHF.